A single TCR beta chain is shown here with its context. Antigen: not known. This record comes from a study of CD8 T cells in ankylosing spondylitis. General observations from the study: Significantly higher representation of disease-linked clones was reported for matched ankylosing spondylitis synovial fluid. Ankylosing spondylitis blood appeared to be characterized by a TCR beta motif of eight highly homologous variants. Certain motif variants had earlier appeared in reactive arthritis synovial fluid and blood.

A quantitative 5'-RACE method, one with molecular barcodes, was used to make TCR beta libraries. TCRdb re-derived calls from the 5' RACE reads in MiXCR, one entry per CDR3 protein. The data contain around 150,000 distinct CDR3 sequences, around 17% of them singletons. The CDR3 has 16 amino acids. Germline V gene sequence: CDR1 SGHAT, CDR2 FQNNGV. V was cut by 6 bases and J by 1 base, with 15 bases left in between. Input material: blood, either unsorted or a sorted T cell fraction (not recorded which). This chain links TRBV11-2 with TRBJ2-2; perhaps TRBD1 as D (6 bases). The receptor was derived from a male donor with ankylosing spondylitis or in good health (not recorded which). The CDR3 reads CASRKPGHKNTGELFF. Written as DNA, the CDR3 is TGTGCCAGCAGGAAACCGGGACATAAGAACACCGGGGAGCTGTTTTTT. Variable domain in full (rest from reference TRBV11-2 and TRBJ2-2): EAGVAQSPRYKIIEKRQSVAFWCNPISGHATLYWYQQILGQGPKLLIQFQNNGVVDDSQLPKDRFSAERLKGVDSTLKIQPAKLEDSAVYLCASRKPGHKNTGELFFGEGSRLTVL.